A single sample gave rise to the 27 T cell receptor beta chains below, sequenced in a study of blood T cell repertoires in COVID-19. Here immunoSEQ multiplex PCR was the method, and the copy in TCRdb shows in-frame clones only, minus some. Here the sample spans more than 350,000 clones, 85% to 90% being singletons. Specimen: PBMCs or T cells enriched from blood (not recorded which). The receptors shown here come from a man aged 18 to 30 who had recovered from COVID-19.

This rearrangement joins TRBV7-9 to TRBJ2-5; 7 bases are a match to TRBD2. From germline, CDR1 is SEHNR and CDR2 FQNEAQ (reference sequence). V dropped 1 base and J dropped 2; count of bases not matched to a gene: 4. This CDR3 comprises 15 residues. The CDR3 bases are TGTGCCAGCAGCTTAGGCGGGGGAAGGCAAGAGACCCAGTACTTC. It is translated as CASSLGGGRQETQYF.

The CDR3: CASSQDLRGGQNEQFF. CDR3 DNA: TGCGCCAGCAGCCAAGATTTGCGGGGGGGCCAAAATGAGCAGTTCTTC. The rearrangement joins TRBV4-1 to TRBJ2-1; TRBD2 aligns across 9 bases. The V gene's germline CDR1 is MGHRA and CDR2 YSYEKL. This CDR3 region has 16 residues. V lost 0 bases and J lost 7; bases outside the gene matches: 7.

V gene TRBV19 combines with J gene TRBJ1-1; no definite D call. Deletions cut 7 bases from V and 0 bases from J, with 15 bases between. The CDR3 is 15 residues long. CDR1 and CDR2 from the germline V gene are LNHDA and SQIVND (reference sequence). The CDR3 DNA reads TGTGCCAGTATTCGGTCAGGTTTTATGAACACTGAAGCTTTCTTT. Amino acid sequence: CASIRSGFMNTEAFF.

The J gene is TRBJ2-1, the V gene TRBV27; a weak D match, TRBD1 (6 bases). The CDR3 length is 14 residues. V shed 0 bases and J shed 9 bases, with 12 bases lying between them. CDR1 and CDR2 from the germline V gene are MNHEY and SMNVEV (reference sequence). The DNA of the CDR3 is TGTGCCAGCAGTTTATCGATTAAAGGGGGTGAGCAGTTCTTC. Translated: CASSLSIKGGEQFF.

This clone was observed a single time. The CDR3 DNA sequence: TGTGCCAGCAGCCCTCAGCGGGGGGGCGGCAATGAGCAGTTCTTC. Translation: CASSPQRGGGNEQFF. The rearrangement links TRBV5-4 to TRBJ2-1; 10 positions agree with TRBD2. After removal of 4 bases from V and 6 bases from J, the junction contained 7 bases not matched to a gene. The CDR3 length is 15 residues. Germline V gene lookup returns CDR1 SGHNT and CDR2 YYREEE (reference sequence).

The CDR3 bases are TGTGCCAGCAGCCCCCGGGGGGGAGTAGGCACCGGGGAGCTGTTTTTT. Protein sequence: CASSPRGGVGTGELFF. The chain uses TRBV7-3 and TRBJ2-2; the match to TRBD2 covers 8 bases. CDR1 SGHTA and CDR2 FQGTGA come from the germline V gene. The CDR3 sequence is 16 residues long. With 5 bases clipped from V and 4 bases from J, the junction kept 9 bases outside the gene matches.

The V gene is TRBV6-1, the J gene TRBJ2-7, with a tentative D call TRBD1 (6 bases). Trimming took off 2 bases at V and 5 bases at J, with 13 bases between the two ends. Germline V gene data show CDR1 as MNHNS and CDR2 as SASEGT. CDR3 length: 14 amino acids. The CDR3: CASSERGRGDEQYF. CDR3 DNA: TGTGCCAGCAGTGAACGGGGCAGGGGCGACGAGCAGTACTTC.

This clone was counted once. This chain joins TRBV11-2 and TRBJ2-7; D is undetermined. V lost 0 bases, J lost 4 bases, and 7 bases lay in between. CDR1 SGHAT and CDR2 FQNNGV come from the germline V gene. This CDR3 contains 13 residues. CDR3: CASSLEVVYEQYF. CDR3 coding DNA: TGTGCCAGCAGCTTAGAGGTAGTATACGAGCAGTACTTC. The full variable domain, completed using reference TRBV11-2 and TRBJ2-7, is EAGVAQSPRYKIIEKRQSVAFWCNPISGHATLYWYQQILGQGPKLLIQFQNNGVVDDSQLPKDRFSAERLKGVDSTLKIQPAKLEDSAVYLCASSLEVVYEQYFGPGTRLTVT.

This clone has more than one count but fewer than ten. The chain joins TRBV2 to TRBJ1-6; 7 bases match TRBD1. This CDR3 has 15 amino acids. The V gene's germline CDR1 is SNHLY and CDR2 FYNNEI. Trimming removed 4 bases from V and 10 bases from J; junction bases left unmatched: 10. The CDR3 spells CASSVFQGVGSPLHF. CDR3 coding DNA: TGTGCCAGCAGTGTCTTTCAGGGGGTGGGATCACCCCTCCACTTT.

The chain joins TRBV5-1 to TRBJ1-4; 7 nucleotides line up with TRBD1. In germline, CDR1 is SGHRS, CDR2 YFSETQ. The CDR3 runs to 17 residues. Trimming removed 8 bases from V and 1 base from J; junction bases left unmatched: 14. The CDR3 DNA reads TGCGCCAGTCAACAGGGGCGCCCCGGGGTAACTAATGAAAAACTGTTTTTT. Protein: CASQQGRPGVTNEKLFF.

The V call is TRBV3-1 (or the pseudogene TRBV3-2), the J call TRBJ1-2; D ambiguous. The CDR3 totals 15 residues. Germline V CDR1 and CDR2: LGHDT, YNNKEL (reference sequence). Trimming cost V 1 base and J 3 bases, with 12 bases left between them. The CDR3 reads CASSQGGPTYYGYTF. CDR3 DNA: TGTGCCAGCAGCCAAGGCGGGCCGACGTACTATGGCTACACCTTC.

In DNA, the CDR3 is TGTGCCAGCAGCTGGGGAGGTTCCCTTGAAGCTTTCTTT. Its protein is CASSWGGSLEAFF. This rearrangement joins TRBV7-6 to TRBJ1-1; D uncertain. CDR1 and CDR2 from the germline V gene are SGHVS and FNYEAQ. The CDR3 contains 13 residues. The ends were cut back, 4 bases at V and 7 bases at J, with 13 bases in the middle.

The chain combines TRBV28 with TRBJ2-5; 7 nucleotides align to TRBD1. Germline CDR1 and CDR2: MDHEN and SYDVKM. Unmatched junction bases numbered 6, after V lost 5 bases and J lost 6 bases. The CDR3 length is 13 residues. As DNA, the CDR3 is TGTGCCAGCAGTGATCACAGGGGCAAGACCCAGTACTTC. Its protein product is CASSDHRGKTQYF.

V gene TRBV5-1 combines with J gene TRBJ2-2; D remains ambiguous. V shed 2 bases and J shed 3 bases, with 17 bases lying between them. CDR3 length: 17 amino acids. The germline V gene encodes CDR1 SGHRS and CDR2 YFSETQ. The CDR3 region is CASSFRGRSLDTGELFF. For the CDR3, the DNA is TGCGCCAGCAGCTTTCGTGGCAGGTCGCTGGACACCGGGGAGCTGTTTTTT.

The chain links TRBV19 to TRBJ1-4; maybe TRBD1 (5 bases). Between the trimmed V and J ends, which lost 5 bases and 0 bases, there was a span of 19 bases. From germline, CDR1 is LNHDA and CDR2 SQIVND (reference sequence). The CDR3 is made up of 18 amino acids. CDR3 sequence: CASSPRGRKRSTNEKLFF. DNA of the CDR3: TGTGCCAGTAGTCCCCGGGGGAGGAAGAGGTCAACTAATGAAAAACTGTTTTTT.

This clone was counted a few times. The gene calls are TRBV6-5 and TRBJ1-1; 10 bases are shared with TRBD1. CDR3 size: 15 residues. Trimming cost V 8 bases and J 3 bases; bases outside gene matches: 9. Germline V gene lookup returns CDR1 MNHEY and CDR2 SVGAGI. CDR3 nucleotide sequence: TGTGCCAGCTCAAGACAGGGGGCTCTGTACACTGAAGCTTTCTTT. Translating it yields CASSRQGALYTEAFF.

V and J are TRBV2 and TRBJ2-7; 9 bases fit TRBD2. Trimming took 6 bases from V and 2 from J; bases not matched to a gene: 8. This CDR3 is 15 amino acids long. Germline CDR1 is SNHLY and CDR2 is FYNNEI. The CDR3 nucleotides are TGTGCCAGCAGGATAGCGGGGGACCCCGCCTACGAGCAGTACTTC. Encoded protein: CASRIAGDPAYEQYF.

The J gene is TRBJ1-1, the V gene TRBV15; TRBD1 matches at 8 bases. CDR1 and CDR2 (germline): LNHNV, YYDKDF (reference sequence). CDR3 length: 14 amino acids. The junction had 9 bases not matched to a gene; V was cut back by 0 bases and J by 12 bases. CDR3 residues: CATSRDLDRGATFF. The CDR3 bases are TGTGCCACCAGCAGAGATTTAGACAGGGGTGCGACTTTCTTT.

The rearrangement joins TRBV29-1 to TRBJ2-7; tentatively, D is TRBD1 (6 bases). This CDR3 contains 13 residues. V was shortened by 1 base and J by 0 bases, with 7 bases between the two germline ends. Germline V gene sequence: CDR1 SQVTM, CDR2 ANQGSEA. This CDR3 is CSVEGQVSYEQYF. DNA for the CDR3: TGCAGCGTTGAAGGACAGGTCTCCTACGAGCAGTACTTC.

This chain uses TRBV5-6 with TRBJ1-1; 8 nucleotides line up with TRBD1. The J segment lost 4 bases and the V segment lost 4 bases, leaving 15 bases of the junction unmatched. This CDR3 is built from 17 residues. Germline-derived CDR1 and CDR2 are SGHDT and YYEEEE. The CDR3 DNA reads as TGTGCCAGCAGCCCGGACAGGGAAGATATCGTAGGCACTGAAGCTTTCTTT. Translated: CASSPDREDIVGTEAFF. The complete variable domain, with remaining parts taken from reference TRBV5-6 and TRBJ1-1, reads DAGVTQSPTHLIKTRGQQVTLRCSPKSGHDTVSWYQQALGQGPQFIFQYYEEEERQRGNFPDRFSGHQFPNYSSELNVNALLLGDSALYLCASSPDREDIVGTEAFFGQGTRLTVV.

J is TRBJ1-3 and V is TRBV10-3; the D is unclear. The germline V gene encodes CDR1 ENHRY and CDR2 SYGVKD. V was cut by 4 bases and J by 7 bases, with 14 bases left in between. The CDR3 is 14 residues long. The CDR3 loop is CAISGTRPNNTIYF. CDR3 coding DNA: TGTGCCATCAGTGGCACGCGCCCGAATAACACCATATATTTT.

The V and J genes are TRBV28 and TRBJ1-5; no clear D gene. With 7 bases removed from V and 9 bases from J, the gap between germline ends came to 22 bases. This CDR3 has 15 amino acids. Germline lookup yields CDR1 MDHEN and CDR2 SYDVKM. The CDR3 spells CASTLPGILIRPQHF. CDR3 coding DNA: TGTGCCAGCACCCTTCCGGGGATCTTAATTCGGCCCCAGCATTTT.

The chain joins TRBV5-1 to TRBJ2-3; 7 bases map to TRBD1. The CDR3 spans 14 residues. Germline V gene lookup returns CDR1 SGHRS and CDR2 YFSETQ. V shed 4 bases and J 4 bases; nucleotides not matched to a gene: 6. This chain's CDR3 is CASSLDRSPDTQYF. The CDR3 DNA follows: TGCGCCAGCAGCCTGGACAGGTCCCCAGATACGCAGTATTTT.

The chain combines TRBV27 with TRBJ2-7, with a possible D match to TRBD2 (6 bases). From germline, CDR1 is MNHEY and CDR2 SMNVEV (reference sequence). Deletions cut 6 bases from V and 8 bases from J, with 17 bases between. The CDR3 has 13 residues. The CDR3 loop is CASSTSGGVKQYF. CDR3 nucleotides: TGTGCCAGCAGCACTTCCGGCGGGGTGAAGCAGTACTTC.

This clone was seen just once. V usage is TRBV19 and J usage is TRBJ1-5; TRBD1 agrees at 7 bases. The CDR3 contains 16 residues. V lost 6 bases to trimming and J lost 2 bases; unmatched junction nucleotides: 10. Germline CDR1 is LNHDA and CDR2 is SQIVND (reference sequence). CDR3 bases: TGTGCCAGTAGGGAGACAGGGACTTATGGCAATCAGCCCCAGCATTTT. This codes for CASRETGTYGNQPQHF.

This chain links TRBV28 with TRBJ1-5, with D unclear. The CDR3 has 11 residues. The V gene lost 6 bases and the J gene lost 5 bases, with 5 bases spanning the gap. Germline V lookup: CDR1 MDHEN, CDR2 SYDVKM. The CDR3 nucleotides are TGTGCCAGCAGCGCAGATCAGCCCCAGCATTTT. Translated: CASSADQPQHF.

This chain's CDR3 is CAMTGESNTGELFF. The CDR3 bases are TGTGCCATGACAGGGGAGAGTAATACCGGGGAGCTGTTTTTT. This chain connects TRBV10-3 to TRBJ2-2; the match to TRBD1 covers 8 bases. This CDR3 spans 14 amino acids. Unmatched junction bases numbered 8, after V lost 9 bases and J lost 5 bases. Germline V lookup: CDR1 ENHRY, CDR2 SYGVKD.